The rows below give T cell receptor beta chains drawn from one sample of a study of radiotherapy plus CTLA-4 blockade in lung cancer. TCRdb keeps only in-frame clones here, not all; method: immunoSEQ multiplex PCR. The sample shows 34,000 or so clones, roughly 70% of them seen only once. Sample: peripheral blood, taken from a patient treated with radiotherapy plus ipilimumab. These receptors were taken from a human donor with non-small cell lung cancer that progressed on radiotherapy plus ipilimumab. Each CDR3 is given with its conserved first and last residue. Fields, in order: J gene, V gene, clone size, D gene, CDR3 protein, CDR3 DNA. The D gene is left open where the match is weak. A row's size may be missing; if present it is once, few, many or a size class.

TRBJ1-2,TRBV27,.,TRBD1,CASKNRGDYGYTF,TGTGCCAGCAAGAACAGGGGAGACTATGGCTACACCTTC
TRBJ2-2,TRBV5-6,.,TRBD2,CASSYPGLAGTGELFF,TGTGCCAGCAGCTACCCAGGACTAGCGGGCACCGGGGAGCTGTTTTTT
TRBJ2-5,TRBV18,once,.,CASSPNQGFETQYF,TGTGCCAGCTCTCCAAACCAGGGGTTCGAGACCCAGTACTTC
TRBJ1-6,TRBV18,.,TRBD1,CASSLTTTGWPPLHF,TGTGCCAGCTCACTTACAACGACAGGGTGGCCACCCCTCCACTTT
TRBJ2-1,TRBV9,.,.,CASSVAGGPYNEQFF,TGTGCCAGCAGCGTAGCGGGGGGCCCGTACAATGAGCAGTTCTTC
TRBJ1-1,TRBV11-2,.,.,CASSLLEFEAFF,TGTGCCAGCAGCTTATTGGAATTTGAAGCTTTCTTT
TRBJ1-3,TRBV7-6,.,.,CASGTGSGNTIYF,TGTGCCAGTGGGACGGGCTCTGGAAACACCATATATTTT
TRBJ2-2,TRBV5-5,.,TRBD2,CASSPQGAGGRTGELFF,TGTGCCAGCAGCCCTCAGGGAGCGGGGGGGCGCACCGGGGAGCTGTTTTTT
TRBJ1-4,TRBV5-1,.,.,CASRYGQNEEKLFF,TGCGCCAGCAGATACGGACAGAACGAGGAAAAACTGTTTTTT
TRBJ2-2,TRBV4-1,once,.,CASSTWGTGELFF,TGCGCCAGCAGCACCTGGGGCACCGGGGAGCTGTTTTTT
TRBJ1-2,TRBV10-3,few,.,CATYSGSGAYGYTF,TGTGCCACGTACAGCGGCAGCGGAGCCTATGGCTACACCTTC
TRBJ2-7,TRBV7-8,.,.,CASSLSGPRGEQYF,TGTGCCAGCAGCTTAAGTGGCCCGAGGGGCGAGCAGTACTTC
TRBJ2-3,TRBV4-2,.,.,CASSQDPYLGADTQYF,TGTGCCAGCAGCCAAGACCCCTATCTGGGTGCAGATACGCAGTATTTT
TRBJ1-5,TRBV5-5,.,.,CASSLIKDQPQHF,TGTGCCAGCAGCTTAATCAAGGATCAGCCCCAGCATTTT
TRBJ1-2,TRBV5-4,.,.,CASSQGAGTNYGYTF,TGTGCCAGCAGCCAGGGTGCCGGGACCAACTATGGCTACACCTTC
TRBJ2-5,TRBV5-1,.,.,CASSWGETQYF,TGCGCCAGCAGCTGGGGAGAGACCCAGTACTTC
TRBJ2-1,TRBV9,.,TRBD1,CASSWTGRNEQFF,TGTGCCAGCAGCTGGACAGGGAGAAATGAGCAGTTCTTC
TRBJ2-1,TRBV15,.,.,CATEAIDYNEQFF,TGTGCCACCGAGGCGATCGACTACAATGAGCAGTTCTTC
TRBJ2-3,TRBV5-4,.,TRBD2,CASSLALAGDTDTQYF,TGTGCCAGCAGCTTGGCGCTAGCGGGAGACACAGATACGCAGTATTTT
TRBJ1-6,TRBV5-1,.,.,CASRVAGADSPLHF,TGCGCCAGCAGGGTGGCGGGGGCAGATTCACCCCTCCACTTT
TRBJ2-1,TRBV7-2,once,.,CASSPLYEQFF,TGTGCTAGCAGCCCCCTTTATGAGCAGTTCTTC
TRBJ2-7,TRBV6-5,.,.,CASSYGDSFFYEQYF,TGTGCCAGCAGTTACGGTGACAGTTTTTTCTACGAGCAGTACTTC
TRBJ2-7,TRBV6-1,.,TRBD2,CASSAGGGYEQYF,TGTGCCAGCAGTGCCGGGGGGGGATACGAGCAGTACTTC
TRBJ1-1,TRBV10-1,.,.,CARGRGDNTEAFF,TGCGCCAGGGGACGGGGAGATAACACTGAAGCTTTCTTT
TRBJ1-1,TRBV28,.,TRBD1,CASSLWDRGGNTEAFF,TGTGCCAGCAGTTTATGGGACAGGGGAGGGAACACTGAAGCTTTCTTT
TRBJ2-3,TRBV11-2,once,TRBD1,CASSSWGQPTDTQYF,TGTGCCAGCAGCTCTTGGGGACAGCCCACAGATACGCAGTATTTT
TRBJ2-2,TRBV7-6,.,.,CASSFRLNTGELFF,TGTGCCAGCAGCTTTCGGCTGAACACCGGGGAGCTGTTTTTT
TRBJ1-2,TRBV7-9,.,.,CASSQRTNYGYTF,TGTGCCAGCAGCCAGAGGACCAACTATGGCTACACCTTC
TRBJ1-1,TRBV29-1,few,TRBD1,CSVAVFAPSKTGVNTEAFF,TGCAGCGTTGCGGTTTTCGCTCCGTCGAAAACAGGGGTGAACACTGAAGCTTTCTTT
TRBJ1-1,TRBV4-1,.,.,CASSFGTGGTSEAFF,TGCGCCAGCAGCTTTGGGACTGGCGGGACTTCTGAAGCTTTCTTT
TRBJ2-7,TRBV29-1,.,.,CSAQGGSRYEQYF,TGCAGCGCCCAGGGGGGGTCGAGGTACGAGCAGTACTTC
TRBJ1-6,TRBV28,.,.,CASSPITREVGSPLHF,TGTGCCAGCAGCCCAATAACCCGGGAAGTAGGATCACCCCTCCACTTT
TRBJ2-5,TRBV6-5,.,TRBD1,CASRPGTGGETQYF,TGTGCCAGCAGGCCCGGGACAGGGGGCGAGACCCAGTACTTC
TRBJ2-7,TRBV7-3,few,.,CASAYLESAHEQYF,TGTGCCAGCGCATACCTGGAGAGCGCCCACGAGCAGTACTTC
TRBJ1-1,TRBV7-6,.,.,CASSFQVNTEAFF,TGTGCCAGCAGCTTTCAGGTGAACACTGAAGCTTTCTTT
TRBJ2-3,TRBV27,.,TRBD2,CASSSLTSGGTDTQYF,TGTGCCAGCAGTTCTCTGACTAGCGGGGGGACAGATACGCAGTATTTT
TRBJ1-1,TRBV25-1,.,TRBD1,CASSEDRGNTEAFF,TGTGCCAGCAGTGAAGACAGGGGGAACACTGAAGCTTTTTTT
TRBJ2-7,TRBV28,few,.,CASTQGGYEQYF,TGTGCCAGCACCCAGGGGGGGTACGAGCAGTACTTC
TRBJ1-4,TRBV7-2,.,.,CASSLRGANEKLFF,TGTGCCAGCAGCTTACGGGGGGCTAATGAAAAACTGTTTTTT
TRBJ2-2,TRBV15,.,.,CATSRDRANTGELFF,TGTGCCACCAGCAGAGATAGGGCGAACACCGGGGAGCTGTTTTTT